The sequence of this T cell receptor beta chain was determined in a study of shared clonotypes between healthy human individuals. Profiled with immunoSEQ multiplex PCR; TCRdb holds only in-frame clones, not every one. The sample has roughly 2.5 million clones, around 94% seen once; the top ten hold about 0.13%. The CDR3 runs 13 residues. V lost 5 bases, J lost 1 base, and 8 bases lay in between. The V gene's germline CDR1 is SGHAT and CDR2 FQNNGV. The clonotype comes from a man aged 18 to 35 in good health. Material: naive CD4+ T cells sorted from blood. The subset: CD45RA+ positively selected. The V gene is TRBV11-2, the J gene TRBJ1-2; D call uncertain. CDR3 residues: CASSRSSNYGYTF. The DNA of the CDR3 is TGTGCCAGCAGCCGCAGCAGTAACTATGGCTACACCTTC.